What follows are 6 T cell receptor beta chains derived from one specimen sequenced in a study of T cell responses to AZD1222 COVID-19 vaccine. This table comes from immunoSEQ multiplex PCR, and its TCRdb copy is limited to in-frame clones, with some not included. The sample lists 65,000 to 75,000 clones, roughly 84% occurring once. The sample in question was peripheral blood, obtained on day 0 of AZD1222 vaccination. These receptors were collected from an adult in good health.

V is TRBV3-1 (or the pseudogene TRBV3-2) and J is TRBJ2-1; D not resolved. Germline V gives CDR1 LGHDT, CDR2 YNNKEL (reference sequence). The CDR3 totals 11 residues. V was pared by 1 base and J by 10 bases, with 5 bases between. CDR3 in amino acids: CASSQVQEQFF. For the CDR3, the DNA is TGTGCCAGCAGCCAAGTACAGGAGCAGTTCTTC.

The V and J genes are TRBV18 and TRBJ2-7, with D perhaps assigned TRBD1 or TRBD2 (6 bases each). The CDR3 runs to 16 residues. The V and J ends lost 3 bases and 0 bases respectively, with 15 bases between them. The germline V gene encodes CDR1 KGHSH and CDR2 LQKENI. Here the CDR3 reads CASSPTTGRSSYEQYF. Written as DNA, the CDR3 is TGTGCCAGCTCACCTACAACAGGGAGGAGCTCCTACGAGCAGTACTTC.

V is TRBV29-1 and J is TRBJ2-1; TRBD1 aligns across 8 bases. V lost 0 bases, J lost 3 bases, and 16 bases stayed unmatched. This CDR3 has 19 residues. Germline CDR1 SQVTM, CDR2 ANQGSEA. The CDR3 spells CSVEDRAGGLLASYNEQFF. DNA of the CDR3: TGCAGCGTTGAAGACAGGGCAGGGGGCTTGTTAGCTAGCTACAATGAGCAGTTCTTC.

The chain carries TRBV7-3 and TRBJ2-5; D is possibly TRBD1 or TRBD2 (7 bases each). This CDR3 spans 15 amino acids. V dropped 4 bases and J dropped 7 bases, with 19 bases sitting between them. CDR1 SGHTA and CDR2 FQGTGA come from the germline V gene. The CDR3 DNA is TGTGCCAGCAGCTCTTCCGGGACTAACAGGGGGACCCAGTACTTC. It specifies CASSSSGTNRGTQYF. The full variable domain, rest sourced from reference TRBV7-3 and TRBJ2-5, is GAGVSQTPSNKVTEKGKYVELRCDPISGHTALYWYRQSLGQGPEFLIYFQGTGAADDSGLPNDRFFAVRPEGSVSTLKIQRTERGDSAVYLCASSSSGTNRGTQYFGPGTRLLVL.

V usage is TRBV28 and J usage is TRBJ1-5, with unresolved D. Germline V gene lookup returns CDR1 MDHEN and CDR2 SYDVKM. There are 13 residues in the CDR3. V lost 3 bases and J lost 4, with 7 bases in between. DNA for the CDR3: TGTGCCAGCAGTTTGGCAGAAAATCAGCCCCAGCATTTT. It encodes CASSLAENQPQHF.

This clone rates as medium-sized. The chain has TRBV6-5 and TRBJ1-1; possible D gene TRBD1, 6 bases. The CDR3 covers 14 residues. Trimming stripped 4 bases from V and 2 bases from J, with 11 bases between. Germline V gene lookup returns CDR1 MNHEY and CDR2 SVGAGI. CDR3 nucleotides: TGTGCCAGCAGTTCGGGGGCTACAAACACTGAAGCTTTCTTT. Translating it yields CASSSGATNTEAFF.